These 10 T cell receptor beta chains were all obtained from the same sample, sequenced in a study of blood T cell repertoires in COVID-19. Repertoires were generated with immunoSEQ multiplex PCR, while TCRdb's copy carries only in-frame clones and drops some. This table holds around 120,000 clones, about 89% found once. The sequenced sample was peripheral blood. All receptors derive from an older woman with acute or convalescent COVID-19.

V and J are TRBV6-6 and TRBJ1-2; no clear D. The CDR3 loop spans 13 amino acids. The V end lost 6 bases, the J end lost 11 bases, and 19 bases lay between the germline ends. Germline-derived CDR1 and CDR2 are MNHNY and SVGAGI (reference sequence). CDR3 in DNA: TGTGCCAGCAGCCCCCCCGGGGAACTGAGATACACCTTC. Amino acids: CASSPPGELRYTF.

This CDR3 is CASSRGGHLSGANVLTF. In DNA, the CDR3 is TGCGCCAGCAGCCGAGGGGGACATCTCTCTGGGGCCAACGTCCTGACTTTC. The chain couples TRBV5-1 to TRBJ2-6; tentative D call: TRBD1 (6 bases). The CDR3 spans 17 residues. Germline V gene data show CDR1 as SGHRS and CDR2 as YFSETQ. V was trimmed by 4 bases and J by 0 bases, leaving 14 bases between them.

The V and J genes are TRBV10-2 and TRBJ1-5; the D gene is possibly TRBD1 (5 bases). CDR1 and CDR2 (germline): WSHSY, SAAADI. Trimming removed 3 bases at V and 0 bases at J, with 15 bases between. CDR3 size: 17 residues. The CDR3 spells CASSDRRGPYSNQPQHF. DNA of the CDR3: TGCGCCAGCAGTGATAGGAGGGGTCCCTATAGCAATCAGCCCCAGCATTTT.

The chain carries TRBV9 and TRBJ1-1; TRBD1 agrees at 8 bases. V shed 3 bases and J 1 base; nucleotides not matched to a gene: 2. There are 14 residues in the CDR3. Germline values: CDR1 SGDLS, CDR2 YYNGEE. Here the CDR3 DNA reads TGTGCCAGCAGCGGAGACAGGGGGAACACTGAAGCTTTCTTT. It is translated as CASSGDRGNTEAFF.

This clone came up once. The rearrangement uses TRBV6-1 and TRBJ1-2, with D unresolved. The length of the CDR3 is 14 residues. Between the trimmed V and J ends, which lost 2 bases and 7 bases, there was a span of 14 bases. Germline CDR1 reads MNHNS; CDR2 reads SASEGT. This CDR3 is CASSETTARSGYTF. The CDR3 coding sequence is TGTGCCAGCAGTGAAACGACCGCCCGGAGTGGCTACACCTTC.

The gene calls are TRBV9 and TRBJ2-7; D may be TRBD1 (5 bases). CDR3 length: 15 residues. The germline gives CDR1 SGDLS, CDR2 YYNGEE. V was clipped by 3 bases and J by 3 bases, with 16 bases between them. The CDR3 DNA reads TGTGCCAGCAGCGGGCCCGGTGGGCAGGGCTACGAGCAGTACTTC. It is translated as CASSGPGGQGYEQYF.

In the case of this clone: One end of the junction varies from germline; a read error may be responsible. V and J are TRBV25-1 and TRBJ2-7; tentatively, D is TRBD2 (6 bases). CDR1 and CDR2 from the germline V gene are MGHDK and SYGVNS. The CDR3 runs to 11 residues. CDR3 loop: CASRGGLGGNF. In nucleotides, the CDR3 is TGTGCCAGCAGGGGGGGATTGGGCGGAAACTTC.

The genes are TRBV3-1 (or the pseudogene TRBV3-2) and TRBJ2-3, with TRBD2 matching 8 bases. Germline CDR1 is LGHDT and CDR2 is YNNKEL (reference sequence). CDR3 size: 13 residues. V was pared by 2 bases and J by 9 bases, with 4 bases of the junction left unmatched. The CDR3 region is CASSQQGLVTQYF. The CDR3 region has the DNA TGTGCCAGCAGCCAACAGGGACTAGTCACGCAGTATTTT.

The chain joins TRBV4-1 to TRBJ2-3; 9 bases fit TRBD2. The trim removed 5 bases at V and 6 bases at J, leaving 6 bases unmatched. Germline CDR1 MGHRA, CDR2 YSYEKL. The length of the CDR3 is 14 residues. DNA of the CDR3: TGCGCCAGCAGCTTTAGCGGGGGATGGGATACGCAGTATTTT. Protein product: CASSFSGGWDTQYF.

The chain joins TRBV29-1 to TRBJ2-3; 11 bases align to TRBD2. The CDR3 length is 13 residues. The junction had 7 bases not matched to a gene; V was cut back by 7 bases and J by 7 bases. Germline-derived CDR1 and CDR2 are SQVTM and ANQGSEA. CDR3 residues: CSARLAGLHTQYF. The CDR3 nucleotides are TGCAGCGCAAGACTAGCGGGGTTGCATACGCAGTATTTT.